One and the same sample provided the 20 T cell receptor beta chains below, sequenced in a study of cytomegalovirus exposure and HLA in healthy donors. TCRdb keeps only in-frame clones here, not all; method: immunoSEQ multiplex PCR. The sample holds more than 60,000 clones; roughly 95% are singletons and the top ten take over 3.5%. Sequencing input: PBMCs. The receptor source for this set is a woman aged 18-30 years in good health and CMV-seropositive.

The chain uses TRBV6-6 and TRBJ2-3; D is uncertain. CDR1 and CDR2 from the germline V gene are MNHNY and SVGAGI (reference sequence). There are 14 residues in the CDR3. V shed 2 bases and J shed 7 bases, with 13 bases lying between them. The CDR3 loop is CASSYPRDDNTQYF. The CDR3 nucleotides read TGTGCCAGCAGTTACCCCCGCGATGATAATACGCAGTATTTT.

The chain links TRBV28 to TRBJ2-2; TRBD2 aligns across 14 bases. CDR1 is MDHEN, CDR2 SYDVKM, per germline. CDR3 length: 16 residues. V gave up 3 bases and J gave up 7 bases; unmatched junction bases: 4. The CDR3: CASSLGLAGEGGELFF. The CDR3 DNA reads TGTGCCAGCAGTTTGGGACTAGCGGGAGAGGGCGGGGAGCTGTTTTTT.

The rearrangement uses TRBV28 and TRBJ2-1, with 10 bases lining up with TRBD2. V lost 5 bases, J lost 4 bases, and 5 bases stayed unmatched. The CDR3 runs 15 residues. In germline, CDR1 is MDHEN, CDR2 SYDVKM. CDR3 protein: CASSGAGGGYNEQFF. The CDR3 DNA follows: TGTGCCAGCAGTGGAGCGGGAGGGGGATACAATGAGCAGTTCTTC.

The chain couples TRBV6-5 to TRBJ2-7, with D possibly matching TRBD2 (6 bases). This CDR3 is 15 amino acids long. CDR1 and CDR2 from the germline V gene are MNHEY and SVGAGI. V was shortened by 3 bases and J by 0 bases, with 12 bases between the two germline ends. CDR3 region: CASSYGGPNSYEQYF. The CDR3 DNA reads TGTGCCAGCAGTTATGGAGGGCCAAACTCCTACGAGCAGTACTTC.

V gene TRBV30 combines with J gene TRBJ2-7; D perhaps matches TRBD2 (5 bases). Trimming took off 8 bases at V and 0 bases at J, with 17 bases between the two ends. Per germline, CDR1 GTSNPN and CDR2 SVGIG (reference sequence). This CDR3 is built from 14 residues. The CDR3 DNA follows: TGTGCCGGAACCAAGCGGCCCTCCTCCTACGAGCAGTACTTC. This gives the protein CAGTKRPSSYEQYF.

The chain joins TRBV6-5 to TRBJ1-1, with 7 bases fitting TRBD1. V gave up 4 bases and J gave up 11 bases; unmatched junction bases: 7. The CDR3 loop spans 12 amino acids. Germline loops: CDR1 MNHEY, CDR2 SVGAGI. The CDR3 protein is CASSLDRQVAFF. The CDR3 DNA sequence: TGTGCCAGCAGTTTGGACAGGCAGGTCGCTTTCTTT.

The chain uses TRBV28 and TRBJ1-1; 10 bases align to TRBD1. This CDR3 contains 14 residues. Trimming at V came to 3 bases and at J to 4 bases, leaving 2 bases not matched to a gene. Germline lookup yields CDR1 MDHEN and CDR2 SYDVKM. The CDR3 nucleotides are TGTGCCAGCAGTTTTGGGGACAGGGGCACTGAAGCTTTCTTT. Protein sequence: CASSFGDRGTEAFF.

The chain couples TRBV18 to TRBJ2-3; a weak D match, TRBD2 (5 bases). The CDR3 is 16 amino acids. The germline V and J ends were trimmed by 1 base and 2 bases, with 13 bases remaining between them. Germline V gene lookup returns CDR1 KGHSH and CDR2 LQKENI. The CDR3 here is CASSPLDGIITDTQYF. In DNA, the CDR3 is TGTGCCAGCTCACCACTGGACGGGATTATCACAGATACGCAGTATTTT.

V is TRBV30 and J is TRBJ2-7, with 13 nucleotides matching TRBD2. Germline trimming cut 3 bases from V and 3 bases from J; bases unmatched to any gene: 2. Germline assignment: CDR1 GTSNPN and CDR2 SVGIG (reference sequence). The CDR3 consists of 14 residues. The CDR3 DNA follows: TGTGCCTGGAGAACTAGCGGGAGGGGCTACGAGCAGTACTTC. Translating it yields CAWRTSGRGYEQYF.

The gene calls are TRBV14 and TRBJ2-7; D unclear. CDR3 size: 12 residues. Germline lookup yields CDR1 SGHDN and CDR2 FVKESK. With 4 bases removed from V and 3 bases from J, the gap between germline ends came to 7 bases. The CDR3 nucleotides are TGTGCCAGCAGCCCTGCGAACTACGAGCAGTACTTC. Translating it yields CASSPANYEQYF.

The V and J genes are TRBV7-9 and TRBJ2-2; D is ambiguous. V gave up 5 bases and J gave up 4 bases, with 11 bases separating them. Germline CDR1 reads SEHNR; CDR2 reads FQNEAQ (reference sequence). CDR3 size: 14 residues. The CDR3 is CASSGPSGTGELFF. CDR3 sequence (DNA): TGTGCCAGCAGCGGGCCAAGTGGCACCGGGGAGCTGTTTTTT.

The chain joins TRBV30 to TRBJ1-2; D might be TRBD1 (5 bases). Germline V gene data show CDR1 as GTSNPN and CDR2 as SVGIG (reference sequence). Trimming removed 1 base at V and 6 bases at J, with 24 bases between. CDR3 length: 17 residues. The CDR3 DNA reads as TGTGCCTGGAGTGCAATTGGGGGGGGATCCCGGCAGGATGGCTACACCTTC. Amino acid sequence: CAWSAIGGGSRQDGYTF.

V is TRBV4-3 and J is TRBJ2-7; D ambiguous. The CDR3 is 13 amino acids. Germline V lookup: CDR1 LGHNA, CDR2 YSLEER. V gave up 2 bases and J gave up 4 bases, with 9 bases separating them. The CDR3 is CASSQRLQYEQYF. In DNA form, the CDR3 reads TGCGCCAGCAGCCAAAGACTCCAATACGAGCAGTACTTC.

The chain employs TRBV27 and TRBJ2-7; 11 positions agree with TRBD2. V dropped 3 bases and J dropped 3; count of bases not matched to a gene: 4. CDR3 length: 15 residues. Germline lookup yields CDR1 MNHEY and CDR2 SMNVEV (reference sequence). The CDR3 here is CASSFILAGVYEQYF. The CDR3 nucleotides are TGTGCCAGCAGTTTTATACTAGCGGGAGTCTACGAGCAGTACTTC.

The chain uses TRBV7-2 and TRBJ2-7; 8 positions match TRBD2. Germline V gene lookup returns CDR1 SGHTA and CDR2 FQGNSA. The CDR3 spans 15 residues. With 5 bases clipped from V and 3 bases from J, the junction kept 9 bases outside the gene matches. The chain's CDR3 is CASSAPTSGLYEQYF. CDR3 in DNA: TGTGCCAGCAGCGCCCCTACTAGCGGCCTCTACGAGCAGTACTTC.

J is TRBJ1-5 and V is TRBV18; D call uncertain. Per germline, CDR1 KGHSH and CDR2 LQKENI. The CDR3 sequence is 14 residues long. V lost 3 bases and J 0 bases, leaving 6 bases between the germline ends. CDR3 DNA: TGTGCCAGCTCACCGTACGGTAGCAATCAGCCCCAGCATTTT. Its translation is CASSPYGSNQPQHF. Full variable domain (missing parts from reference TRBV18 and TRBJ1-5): NAGVMQNPRHLVRRRGQEARLRCSPMKGHSHVYWYRQLPEEGLKFMVYLQKENIIDESGMPKERFSAEFPKEGPSILRIQQVVRGDSAAYFCASSPYGSNQPQHFGDGTRLSIL.

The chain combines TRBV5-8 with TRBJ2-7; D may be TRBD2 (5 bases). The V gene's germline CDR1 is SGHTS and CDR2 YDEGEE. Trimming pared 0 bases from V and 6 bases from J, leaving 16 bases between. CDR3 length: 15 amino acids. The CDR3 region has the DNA TGTGCCAGCAGCTTGGCGGACTCACCAGGTACCGAGCAGTACTTC. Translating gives CASSLADSPGTEQYF.

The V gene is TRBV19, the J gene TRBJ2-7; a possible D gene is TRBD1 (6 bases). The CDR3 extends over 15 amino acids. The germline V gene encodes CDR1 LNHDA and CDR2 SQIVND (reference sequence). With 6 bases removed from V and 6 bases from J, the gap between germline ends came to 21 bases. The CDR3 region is CASSQTGTWVVEQYF. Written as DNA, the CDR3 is TGTGCCAGTAGCCAGACCGGGACATGGGTTGTCGAGCAGTACTTC.

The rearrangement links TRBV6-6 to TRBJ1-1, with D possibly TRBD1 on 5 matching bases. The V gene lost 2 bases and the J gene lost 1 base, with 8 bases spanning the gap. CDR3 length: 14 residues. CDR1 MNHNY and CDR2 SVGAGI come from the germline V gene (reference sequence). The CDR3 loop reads CASSYGGTNTEAFF. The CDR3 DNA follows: TGTGCCAGCAGTTACGGGGGGACGAACACTGAAGCTTTCTTT.

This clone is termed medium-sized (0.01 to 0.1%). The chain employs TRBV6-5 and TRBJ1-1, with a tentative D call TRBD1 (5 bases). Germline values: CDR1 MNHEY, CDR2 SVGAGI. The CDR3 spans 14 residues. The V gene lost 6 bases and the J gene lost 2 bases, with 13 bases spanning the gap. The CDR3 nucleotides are TGTGCCAGCAGGTTCCAGGGTATTAACACTGAAGCTTTCTTT. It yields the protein CASRFQGINTEAFF.